The entry below describes one TCR beta chain. Its antigen is not identified. This specimen comes from a study of T cell responses to AZD1222 COVID-19 vaccine. Study-wide results and caveats: No day 14 peak samples; only post-peak repertoires were characterized. Rises in breadth and depth of Spike-specific TCRs came after two AZD1222 doses.

The junction had 2 bases not matched to a gene; V was cut back by 2 bases and J by 3 bases. This CDR3 is built from 14 residues. Germline CDR1 MRHNA, CDR2 SNTAGT. Here immunoSEQ multiplex PCR was the method, and the copy in TCRdb shows in-frame clones only, minus some. The table lists 150,000 or so clones, 90% to 95% of them singletons. The chain uses TRBV6-4 and TRBJ2-3; 7 bases fit TRBD2. The receptor comes from an adult in good health. The sample in question was peripheral blood, obtained on day 0 of AZD1222 vaccination. Here the CDR3 reads CASSDGEGTDTQYF. CDR3 bases: TGTGCCAGCAGTGACGGGGAGGGTACAGATACGCAGTATTTT.